The sample holds many counts of the clone carrying this T cell receptor beta chain. The antigen remains undetermined. The CDR3 length is 15 residues. Trimming left V 6 bases short and J 1 base short, with 13 bases between. Germline V CDR1 and CDR2: SGHTA, FQGTGA. The data belong to a study of regulatory T cells in long-lasting Graves disease. Indicated time point: newly diagnosed GD, antithyroid drugs for less than 3 months. The TCR library was made from RNA extracted from PBMCs. Study-level points and caveats: There was favoring of TRBV28, TRBJ1-2 and TRBJ2-5 in persistent disease.

With iRepertoire HTBI primers and Arm-PCR of CDR3 regions, TCR beta libraries were built. TCRdb reanalysed the multiplex PCR reads using MiXCR and keeps one entry per CDR3 protein. The sample lists over 450,000 distinct CDR3 sequences; more than 10% were seen once. The sample was also reused in another study, on T cells in Graves' hyperthyroidism and ophthalmopathy. As that report states: A first-round RT-PCR of the TCR CDR3 used the HTBI primer set.

The clonotype originates from a woman in her thirties with Graves disease. The sequencing used peripheral blood mononuclear cells (PBMCs), collected at new diagnosis, from a patient treated with antithyroid drugs. The chain recombines TRBV7-3 with TRBJ2-1; possible D gene TRBD2, 5 bases. The CDR3 is CASREAAGSYNEQFF. The DNA of the CDR3 is TGTGCCAGCAGGGAAGCGGCGGGTTCCTACAATGAGCAGTTCTTC.